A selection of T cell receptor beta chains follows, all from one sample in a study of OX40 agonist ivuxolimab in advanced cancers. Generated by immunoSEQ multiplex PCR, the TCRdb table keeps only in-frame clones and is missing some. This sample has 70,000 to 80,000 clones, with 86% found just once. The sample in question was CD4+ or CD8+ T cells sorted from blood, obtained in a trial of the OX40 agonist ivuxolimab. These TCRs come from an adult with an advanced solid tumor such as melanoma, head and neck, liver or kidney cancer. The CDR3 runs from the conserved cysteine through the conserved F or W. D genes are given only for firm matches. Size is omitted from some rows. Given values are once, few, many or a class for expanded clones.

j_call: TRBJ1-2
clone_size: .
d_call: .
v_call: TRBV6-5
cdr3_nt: TGTGCCAGCAGCCTCCGGGGCTATGGCTACACCTTC
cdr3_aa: CASSLRGYGYTF

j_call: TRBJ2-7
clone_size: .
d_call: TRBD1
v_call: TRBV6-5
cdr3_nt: TGTGCCAGCAGTTACTCAGGGGCAGGGGGTAATTACGAGCAGTACTTC
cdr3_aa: CASSYSGAGGNYEQYF

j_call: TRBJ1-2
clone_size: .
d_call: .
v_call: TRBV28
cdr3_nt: TGTGCCAGCAGTCGGGGTAACTATGGCTACACCTTC
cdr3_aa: CASSRGNYGYTF

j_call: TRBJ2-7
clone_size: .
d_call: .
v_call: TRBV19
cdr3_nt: TGTGCCAGTGCTATTAACGGGGGGACAAACGAGCAGTACTTC
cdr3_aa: CASAINGGTNEQYF

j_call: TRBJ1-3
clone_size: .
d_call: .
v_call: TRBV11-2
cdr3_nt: TGTGCCAGCAGCTCGGGACGTAGCTCTGGAAACACCATATATTTT
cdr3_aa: CASSSGRSSGNTIYF

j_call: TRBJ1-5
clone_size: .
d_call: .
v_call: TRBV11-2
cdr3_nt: TGTGCCAGCAGCTCTGAGAGCAATCAGCCCCAGCATTTT
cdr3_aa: CASSSESNQPQHF

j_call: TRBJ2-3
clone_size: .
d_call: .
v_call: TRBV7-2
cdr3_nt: TGTGCCAGCAGCTTAGAGGCCGGAGATACGCAGTATTTT
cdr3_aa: CASSLEAGDTQYF

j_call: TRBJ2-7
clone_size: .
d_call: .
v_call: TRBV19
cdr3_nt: TGTGCCAGTAGTATTGGGGCAGGGTCCTACGAGCAGTACTTC
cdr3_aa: CASSIGAGSYEQYF

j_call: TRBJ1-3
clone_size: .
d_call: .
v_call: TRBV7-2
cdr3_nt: TGTGCCAGCAGCTTAGGACCAGACCCAAGCTCTGGAAACACCATATATTTT
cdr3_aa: CASSLGPDPSSGNTIYF

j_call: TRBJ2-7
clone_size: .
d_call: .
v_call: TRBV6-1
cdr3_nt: TGTGCCAGCAGTGAATCCTTGGTGAGCTCCTACGAGCAGTACTTC
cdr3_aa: CASSESLVSSYEQYF

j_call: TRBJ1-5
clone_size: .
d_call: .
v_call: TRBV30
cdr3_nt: TGTGCCGGAGGGGGACCGGGGAGCAATCAGCCCCAGCATTTT
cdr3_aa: CAGGGPGSNQPQHF

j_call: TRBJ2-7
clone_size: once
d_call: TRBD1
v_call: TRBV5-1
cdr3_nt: TGCGCCAGCAGCTTGGGGACAGGGTTTGGGCTACAGCAGTACTTC
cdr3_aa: CASSLGTGFGLQQYF

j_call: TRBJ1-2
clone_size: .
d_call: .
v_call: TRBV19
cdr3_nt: TGTGCCAGTAGCCCGGGATCGTTCTATGGCTACACCTTC
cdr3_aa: CASSPGSFYGYTF

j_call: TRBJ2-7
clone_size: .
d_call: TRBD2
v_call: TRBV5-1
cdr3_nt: TGCGCCAGCAGCCTTACAGGGACTAGCTCCTACGAGCAGTACTTC
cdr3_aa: CASSLTGTSSYEQYF

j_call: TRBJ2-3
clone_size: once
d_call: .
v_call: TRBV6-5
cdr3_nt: TGTGCCAGCAGTTGGGGTGATACGCAGTATTTT
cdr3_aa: CASSWGDTQYF

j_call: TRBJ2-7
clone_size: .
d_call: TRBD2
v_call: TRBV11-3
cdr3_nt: TGTGCCAGCAGCCCCGCCTTCGGACTAGCTGGCTACGAGCAGTACTTC
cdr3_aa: CASSPAFGLAGYEQYF

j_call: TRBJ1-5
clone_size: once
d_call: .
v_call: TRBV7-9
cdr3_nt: TGTGCCAGCAGCTTAGCGCTTTACCGGGGGGATAGCAATCAGCCCCAGCATTTT
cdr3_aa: CASSLALYRGDSNQPQHF

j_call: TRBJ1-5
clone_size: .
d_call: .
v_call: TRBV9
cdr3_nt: TGTGCCAGCAGCCCCTCCCCGGGAAGCAATCAGCCCCAGCATTTT
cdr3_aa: CASSPSPGSNQPQHF

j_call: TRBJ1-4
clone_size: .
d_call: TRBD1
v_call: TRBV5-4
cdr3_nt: TGTGCCAGCAGCTTTGACAGGGGTGATGAAAAACTGTTTTTT
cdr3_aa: CASSFDRGDEKLFF

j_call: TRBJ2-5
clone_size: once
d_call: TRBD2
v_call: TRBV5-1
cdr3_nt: TGCGCCAGCAGCTCTATGGGTAGCGGGGGCCTGCTTTACCAAGAGACCCAGTACTTC
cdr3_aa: CASSSMGSGGLLYQETQYF

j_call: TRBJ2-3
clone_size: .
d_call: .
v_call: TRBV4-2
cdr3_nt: TGTGCCAGCAGCCGCTCAGAGGGAGATACGCAGTATTTT
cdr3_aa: CASSRSEGDTQYF

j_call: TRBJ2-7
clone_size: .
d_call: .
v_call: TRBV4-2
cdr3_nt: TGTGCCAGCAGCTTAACACAGGGAGCCCTGTACTTC
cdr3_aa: CASSLTQGALYF